This passage covers 18 T cell receptor beta chains from one sample sequenced in a study of blood T cell repertoires in COVID-19. Here immunoSEQ multiplex PCR was the method, and the copy in TCRdb shows in-frame clones only, minus some. The table includes around 210,000 clones, roughly 82% detected once. Sample: peripheral blood. Source of these receptors: a human donor in a cohort sampled during active COVID-19.

The chain is built from TRBV6-6 and TRBJ1-6, with TRBD1 as a possible D gene (6 bases). The length of the CDR3 is 18 residues. Germline assignment: CDR1 MNHNY and CDR2 SVGAGI (reference sequence). Trimming shortened V by 5 bases and J by 0 bases, and 17 bases separated the two germline ends. CDR3 protein: CASSLRTGRSSYNSPLHF. For the CDR3, the DNA is TGTGCCAGCAGTCTCCGAACAGGGCGGAGCTCCTATAATTCACCCCTCCACTTT.

The rearrangement links TRBV19 to TRBJ2-7, with D uncertain. This CDR3 has 15 residues. CDR1 is LNHDA, CDR2 SQIVND, per germline (reference sequence). V lost 2 bases to trimming and J lost 0 bases, with 11 bases between them. The CDR3 loop is CASSIRHQSSYEQYF. CDR3 coding DNA: TGTGCCAGTAGTATACGACACCAGAGCTCCTACGAGCAGTACTTC.

V is TRBV6-5 and J is TRBJ1-2; D is uncertain. The germline V gene encodes CDR1 MNHEY and CDR2 SVGAGI. V was cut by 3 bases and J by 4 bases, with 9 bases left in between. CDR3 length equals 13 residues. In nucleotides, the CDR3 is TGTGCCAGCAGTTATGGGCAGAGCTATGGCTACACCTTC. Its translation is CASSYGQSYGYTF.

This chain uses TRBV28 with TRBJ2-5, with 10 bases that match TRBD2. V was pared by 2 bases and J by 2 bases, with 8 bases of the junction left unmatched. CDR1 and CDR2 from the germline V gene are MDHEN and SYDVKM. This CDR3 comprises 17 residues. The chain's CDR3 is CASSLSITSGIQETQYF. The CDR3 DNA sequence: TGTGCCAGCAGTTTAAGTATCACTAGCGGGATACAAGAGACCCAGTACTTC.

The chain has TRBV29-1 and TRBJ2-7, with 9 bases aligning to TRBD1. V was clipped by 3 bases and J by 1 base; unmatched bases: 13. This CDR3 comprises 17 residues. The germline V gene has CDR1 SQVTM and CDR2 ANQGSEA. CDR3 residues: CSVEGELDRGNSYEQYF. In DNA form, the CDR3 reads TGCAGCGTTGAGGGGGAACTGGACAGGGGTAATTCCTACGAGCAGTACTTC.

This chain links TRBV7-2 with TRBJ2-3; a possible D gene is TRBD1 (6 bases). The CDR3 length is 16 residues. The V end lost 1 base, the J end lost 1 base, and 12 bases lay between the germline ends. Germline-derived CDR1 and CDR2 are SGHTA and FQGNSA. Here the CDR3 reads CASSLGGRLRTDTQYF. The CDR3 nucleotides are TGTGCCAGCAGCTTAGGGGGGCGTTTGCGCACAGATACGCAGTATTTT.

This clone was counted once. The chain uses TRBV28 and TRBJ2-7; TRBD1 matches 10 bases. V was pared by 5 bases and J by 3 bases, with 7 bases of the junction left unmatched. The CDR3 extends over 15 amino acids. Germline-derived CDR1 and CDR2 are MDHEN and SYDVKM. CDR3 region: CASSLLGQGIYEQYF. DNA of the CDR3: TGTGCCAGCAGTCTCTTGGGACAGGGGATCTACGAGCAGTACTTC.

This clone has a single count. The rearrangement joins TRBV7-9 to TRBJ2-3; TRBD1 aligns across 8 bases. Germline CDR1 is SEHNR and CDR2 is FQNEAQ (reference sequence). The CDR3 has 16 residues. Germline trimming cut 5 bases from V and 2 bases from J; bases unmatched to any gene: 9. CDR3 sequence reads: CASSPSGQVFTDTQYF. CDR3 in DNA: TGTGCCAGCAGCCCTTCGGGACAGGTATTCACAGATACGCAGTATTTT.

The rearrangement joins TRBV30 to TRBJ1-5, with TRBD1 matching 12 bases. The CDR3 is made up of 17 amino acids. V gave up 5 bases and J gave up 3 bases; unmatched junction bases: 11. Germline CDR1 and CDR2: GTSNPN and SVGIG (reference sequence). CDR3 sequence: CAWAGTGGSSNNQPQHF. The CDR3 nucleotides are TGTGCCTGGGCCGGGACAGGGGGCAGTAGTAACAATCAGCCCCAGCATTTT.

This CDR3 reads CASSISDLSYTF. The CDR3, as DNA: TGTGCCAGTAGTATTTCAGATCTGAGCTACACCTTC. The V gene is TRBV19, the J gene TRBJ1-2, with no clear D. Germline CDR1 and CDR2: LNHDA and SQIVND (reference sequence). V was shortened by 3 bases and J by 9 bases, with 11 bases between the two germline ends. This CDR3 comprises 12 residues.

In its sample, this clone was seen once. The V call is TRBV11-2, the J call TRBJ2-7; TRBD2 aligns across 10 bases. Trimming removed 3 bases from V and 3 bases from J; junction bases left unmatched: 8. The CDR3 extends over 16 amino acids. CDR1 SGHAT and CDR2 FQNNGV come from the germline V gene. The CDR3 is CASSFTWTSGNYEQYF. The CDR3 DNA is TGTGCCAGCAGCTTTACCTGGACTAGCGGTAACTACGAGCAGTACTTC.

The V gene is TRBV24-1, the J gene TRBJ2-1; 9 positions agree with TRBD2. The CDR3 consists of 18 residues. Unmatched junction bases numbered 11, after V lost 0 bases and J lost 6 bases. The germline V gene has CDR1 KGHDR and CDR2 SFDVKD. For the CDR3, the DNA is TGTGCCACCAGTGATTTGTTGCCTAGCGGGACCTCCCCCAATGAGCAGTTCTTC. As protein: CATSDLLPSGTSPNEQFF.

The CDR3, as DNA: TGTGCCTGGAGTGCAGGGGTTGGTGGGGAGCTGTTTTTT. Translated: CAWSAGVGGELFF. The V call is TRBV30, the J call TRBJ2-2; TRBD1 is a possible D gene (6 bases). CDR3 length: 13 residues. V was trimmed by 1 base and J by 8 bases, leaving 11 bases between them. Germline CDR1 is GTSNPN and CDR2 is SVGIG (reference sequence).

The rearrangement uses TRBV5-1 and TRBJ2-2; TRBD1 matches at 7 bases. The germline gives CDR1 SGHRS, CDR2 YFSETQ. CDR3 length equals 16 residues. Germline trimming cut 0 bases from V and 3 bases from J; bases unmatched to any gene: 5. The CDR3 sequence: CASSLERDSYTGELFF. The CDR3 DNA follows: TGCGCCAGCAGCTTGGAACGGGACAGTTACACCGGGGAGCTGTTTTTT.

The chain is built from TRBV3-1 (or the pseudogene TRBV3-2) and TRBJ2-1, with TRBD2 matching over 8 bases. This CDR3 has 15 amino acids. J gave up 4 bases and V 4 bases, and 6 bases lay outside the gene matches. In germline, CDR1 is LGHDT, CDR2 YNNKEL (reference sequence). CDR3 amino acids: CASSRALAVYNEQFF. The CDR3 bases are TGTGCCAGCAGCCGTGCACTAGCGGTTTACAATGAGCAGTTCTTC.

The chain uses TRBV27 and TRBJ1-1; a possible D gene is TRBD1 (5 bases). Per germline, CDR1 MNHEY and CDR2 SMNVEV (reference sequence). Trimming removed 6 bases from V and 0 bases from J, with 8 bases in between. The CDR3 is 13 amino acids. DNA of the CDR3: TGTGCCAGCAGGGACAACGTGAACACTGAAGCTTTCTTT. It codes for CASRDNVNTEAFF.

The chain combines TRBV30 with TRBJ2-2; D unclear. This CDR3 has 14 amino acids. Germline V gene data show CDR1 as GTSNPN and CDR2 as SVGIG (reference sequence). V was shortened by 0 bases and J by 6 bases, with 11 bases between the two germline ends. This CDR3 reads CAWSVLIEAGELFF. The CDR3 coding sequence is TGTGCCTGGAGTGTACTCATTGAGGCCGGGGAGCTGTTTTTT.

This clone showed up just a few times. The V gene is TRBV7-2, the J gene TRBJ1-2; D remains ambiguous. CDR1 and CDR2 from the germline V gene are SGHTA and FQGNSA. This CDR3 is built from 14 residues. V was trimmed by 1 base and J by 2 bases, leaving 8 bases between them. The CDR3 DNA reads TGTGCCAGCAGCTTAGGCAGGTCGAACTATGGCTACACCTTC. Amino acid sequence: CASSLGRSNYGYTF.